These 27 T cell receptor beta chains share one sample of origin, sequenced in a study of Tregs in tolerant kidney transplant recipients. The nonmyeloablative bone marrow transplants came from related graft donors, with transient mixed chimerism. TCRdb's table, derived via immunoSEQ multiplex PCR, lists solely in-frame clones and lacks some. The table has tens of thousands of clones, 93% seen once; the top ten hold 1.5% to 2%. Source: CD4+ T cells from blood (PBMCs), taken 12 months after the transplant. Every receptor here comes from a human patient who received a combined kidney and bone marrow transplant. The graft donor may be the source of some T cells.

The chain recombines TRBV19 with TRBJ2-1; D not certain. Deletions cut 3 bases from V and 3 bases from J, with 6 bases between. Germline-derived CDR1 and CDR2 are LNHDA and SQIVND (reference sequence). This CDR3 contains 13 residues. Here the CDR3 reads CASSISVYNEQFF. The CDR3 DNA follows: TGTGCCAGTAGTATTTCCGTCTACAATGAGCAGTTCTTC.

A few counts support this clone. CDR3 in amino acids: CASSSGTGGNEKLFF. CDR3 coding DNA: TGTGCCAGCAGCTCTGGGACAGGGGGCAATGAAAAACTGTTTTTT. This chain links TRBV6-1 with TRBJ1-4; the match to TRBD1 covers 12 bases. Losses at the gene ends were 6 bases for V and 5 bases for J; bases not matched to a gene: 4. CDR3 length: 15 amino acids. Per germline, CDR1 MNHNS and CDR2 SASEGT.

V gene TRBV7-2 combines with J gene TRBJ1-4; 9 nucleotides agree with TRBD1. The V gene end was trimmed by 2 bases and the J gene end by 8 bases; junction bases not matched to a gene: 3. The V gene's germline CDR1 is SGHTA and CDR2 FQGNSA. The CDR3 covers 14 residues. The CDR3 nucleotides are TGTGCCAGCAGCTTAAGGACAGGGGCAGAAAAACTGTTTTTT. This sequence encodes CASSLRTGAEKLFF.

With respect to this clone: The sample contains more than one DNA sequence encoding this CDR3. V usage is TRBV30 and J usage is TRBJ1-6, with TRBD1 matching 9 bases. V gave up 0 bases and J gave up 13 bases; unmatched junction bases: 7. This CDR3 has 14 amino acids. Looked up from germline, CDR1 is GTSNPN and CDR2 is SVGIG (reference sequence). CDR3 residues: CAWSVRDRDSPLHF. CDR3 bases: TGTGCCTGGAGTGTAAGGGACAGGGACTCCCCCCTCCACTTT.

The rearrangement joins TRBV19 to TRBJ1-5; weak D call: TRBD1 (5 bases). Looked up from germline, CDR1 is LNHDA and CDR2 is SQIVND (reference sequence). Trimming shortened V by 4 bases and J by 4 bases, and 8 bases separated the two germline ends. The length of the CDR3 is 13 residues. The CDR3 here is CASSKGVNQPQHF. CDR3 nucleotides: TGTGCCAGTAGTAAAGGGGTGAATCAGCCCCAGCATTTT.

This chain uses TRBV4-1 with TRBJ1-5, with D perhaps TRBD1 (6 bases). The CDR3 runs to 15 residues. CDR1 is MGHRA and CDR2 is YSYEKL in the germline V gene. With 1 base removed from V and 11 bases from J, the gap between germline ends came to 18 bases. The CDR3 here is CASSQGAGALVAQHF. Here the CDR3 DNA reads TGCGCCAGCAGCCAAGGGGCAGGGGCACTAGTGGCCCAGCATTTT.

The chain uses TRBV28 and TRBJ1-4; a possible D gene is TRBD1 (6 bases). The germline V gene has CDR1 MDHEN and CDR2 SYDVKM. The CDR3 contains 15 residues. The V end was cut by 5 bases, the J end by 5 bases, with 15 bases between. The CDR3 bases are TGTGCCAGCAGTCTCCCGGGACAAGCCAATGAAAAACTGTTTTTT. This sequence encodes CASSLPGQANEKLFF.

The gene calls are TRBV18 and TRBJ1-3, with D perhaps TRBD1 (6 bases). The CDR3 is 16 residues long. Trimming stripped 3 bases from V and 0 bases from J, with 12 bases between. Germline-derived CDR1 and CDR2 are KGHSH and LQKENI. DNA for the CDR3: TGTGCCAGCTCACCCCCGACAGGAAACTCTGGAAACACCATATATTTT. Protein: CASSPPTGNSGNTIYF.

The V and J genes are TRBV6-1 and TRBJ1-2; 7 nucleotides agree with TRBD1. The germline gives CDR1 MNHNS, CDR2 SASEGT. V lost 2 bases to trimming and J lost 8 bases; unmatched junction nucleotides: 11. This CDR3 has 15 amino acids. In DNA form, the CDR3 reads TGTGCCAGCAGTGAAATGCGACAGGGCGGTTTCGGCTACACCTTC. Residues: CASSEMRQGGFGYTF.

A word on this clone: Other DNA sequences of this sample code for an identical CDR3. The chain joins TRBV6-6 to TRBJ1-6, with a weak D call TRBD1 (5 bases). Per the germline V gene, CDR1 is MNHNY and CDR2 is SVGAGI (reference sequence). The ends were cut back, 0 bases at V and 13 bases at J, with 13 bases in the middle. The CDR3 has 14 amino acids. CDR3 coding DNA: TGTGCCAGCAGTTACTCGCAGGGTTCATCCCCCCTCCACTTT. This encodes CASSYSQGSSPLHF.

This chain links TRBV21-1 with TRBJ2-7; the D call of TRBD2 is as the table states it, not checked on the DNA. TRBV21-1 is listed as a pseudogene. The CDR3 runs to 17 residues. CDR3 sequence: CASSKGGGQPHSYEQYF. CDR3 sequence (DNA): TGTGCCAGCAGCAAAGGGGGAGGGCAGCCACACTCCTACGAGCAGTACTTC.

The chain couples TRBV6-1 to TRBJ1-4; TRBD1 aligns across 7 bases. Germline CDR1 reads MNHNS; CDR2 reads SASEGT. V lost 5 bases, J lost 7 bases, and 7 bases stayed unmatched. The CDR3 runs to 14 residues. The chain's CDR3 is CASSKTGWSEKLFF. In DNA form, the CDR3 reads TGTGCCAGCAGTAAGACAGGGTGGAGTGAAAAACTGTTTTTT.

The chain links TRBV7-2 to TRBJ2-5; tentatively, D is TRBD2 (7 bases). Germline values: CDR1 SGHTA, CDR2 FQGNSA. The CDR3 spans 17 residues. Trimming took 0 bases from V and 2 from J, leaving 16 bases between them. CDR3 sequence: CASSLARGAVLQETQYF. As DNA, the CDR3 is TGTGCCAGCAGCTTAGCTCGGGGGGCGGTACTACAAGAGACCCAGTACTTC. The whole variable domain, remainder taken from reference TRBV7-2 and TRBJ2-5, is GAGVSQSPSNKVTEKGKDVELRCDPISGHTALYWYRQSLGQGLEFLIYFQGNSAPDKSGLPSDRFSAERTGGSVSTLTIQRTQQEDSAVYLCASSLARGAVLQETQYFGPGTRLLVL.

CDR3 sequence reads: CASSPLLSGANVLTF. The CDR3 region has the DNA TGTGCCAGCAGTCCACTCCTCTCTGGGGCCAACGTCCTGACTTTC. This chain uses TRBV27 with TRBJ2-6; D is undetermined. The ends were cut back, 5 bases at V and 0 bases at J, with 8 bases in the middle. This CDR3 has 15 amino acids. Germline CDR1 and CDR2: MNHEY and SMNVEV (reference sequence).

The chain joins TRBV9 to TRBJ2-7, with 8 bases identical to TRBD1. With 6 bases clipped from V and 2 bases from J, the junction kept 7 bases outside the gene matches. Germline assignment: CDR1 SGDLS and CDR2 YYNGEE. This CDR3 comprises 14 residues. The CDR3, as DNA: TGTGCCAGCACCCAGGGGGACAGGCCCTACGAGCAGTACTTC. This gives the protein CASTQGDRPYEQYF.

Only one count was recorded for this clone. V gene TRBV6-5 combines with J gene TRBJ1-2; TRBD1 is a possible D gene (6 bases). CDR3 length equals 14 residues. Germline V gives CDR1 MNHEY, CDR2 SVGAGI. V was shortened by 5 bases and J by 3 bases, with 13 bases between the two germline ends. In DNA, the CDR3 is TGTGCCAGCAGTGTCGGTCCAGGGGACTATGGCTACACCTTC. It encodes CASSVGPGDYGYTF.

The chain couples TRBV6-1 to TRBJ2-7, with TRBD2 identical over 10 bases. In germline, CDR1 is MNHNS, CDR2 SASEGT. Trimming at V came to 7 bases and at J to 4 bases, leaving 7 bases not matched to a gene. CDR3 size: 14 residues. The CDR3 nucleotides read TGTGCCAGCATTCTCCTAGCGGGAGAATACGAGCAGTACTTC. Amino acid sequence: CASILLAGEYEQYF.

As to this clone: One end of the junction is discordant with germline, which a read error may explain. Distinct nucleotide sequences in the sample also encode this CDR3. This chain links TRBV30 with TRBJ1-6, with a weak D call TRBD1 (6 bases). The germline CDR1 and CDR2 sequences are GTSNPN and SVGIG (reference sequence). The CDR3 is made up of 15 amino acids. CDR3 nucleotides: TGTGCCTGGAAACTGATCCGGGACAATAATTCCCCCCTCCACTTT. Its protein product is CAWKLIRDNNSPLHF.

The chain is built from TRBV5-1 and TRBJ2-3; TRBD2 matches at 10 bases. The CDR3 is 15 amino acids. V lost 6 bases, J lost 2 bases, and 6 bases stayed unmatched. Germline-derived CDR1 and CDR2 are SGHRS and YFSETQ. CDR3 amino acids: CASTPLAGHTDTQYF. The CDR3 nucleotides are TGCGCCAGCACTCCACTAGCGGGGCACACAGATACGCAGTATTTT. Drawing the rest from reference TRBV5-1 and TRBJ2-3, the complete variable domain is KAGVTQTPRYLIKTRGQQVTLSCSPISGHRSVSWYQQTPGQGLQFLFEYFSETQRNKGNFPGRFSGRQFSNSRSEMNVSTLELGDSALYLCASTPLAGHTDTQYFGPGTRLTVL.

CDR3 sequence: CASTGLVGQYF. The CDR3 nucleotides are TGTGCCAGTACGGGACTAGTGGGGCAGTACTTC. The chain uses TRBV19 and TRBJ2-7, with 8 bases identical to TRBD2. This CDR3 is built from 11 residues. CDR1 is LNHDA and CDR2 is SQIVND in the germline V gene (reference sequence). V shed 7 bases, J shed 9 bases, and the junction held 5 bases outside the gene matches.

V gene TRBV6-8 combines with J gene TRBJ1-1; 8 bases fit TRBD1. CDR3 length: 16 residues. From germline, CDR1 is MNHGY and CDR2 SAAAGT. The V gene end was trimmed by 4 bases and the J gene end by 0 bases; junction bases not matched to a gene: 7. CDR3 sequence reads: CASSSPDRAMNTEAFF. The CDR3, as DNA: TGTGCCAGCAGTTCCCCGGACAGGGCCATGAACACTGAAGCTTTCTTT.

The chain has TRBV5-1 and TRBJ2-7; D is ambiguous. CDR1 is SGHRS and CDR2 is YFSETQ in the germline V gene. The CDR3 is made up of 14 amino acids. Trimming cost V 2 bases and J 2 bases, with 11 bases left between them. The CDR3 bases are TGCGCCAGCAGCTTAACAGACGGCCCCTACGAGCAGTACTTC. This translates into CASSLTDGPYEQYF.

The CDR3 DNA sequence: TGTGCCAGCAGGGAGGCAGGGGGCCCCAATCAGCCCCAGCATTTT. As protein: CASREAGGPNQPQHF. This chain links TRBV28 with TRBJ1-5; 8 nucleotides match TRBD1. This CDR3 is 15 amino acids long. Trimming at V came to 6 bases and at J to 3 bases, leaving 7 bases not matched to a gene. Germline V CDR1 and CDR2: MDHEN, SYDVKM.

The chain couples TRBV2 to TRBJ2-2; a weak D match, TRBD2 (5 bases). CDR3 length: 14 amino acids. The V end was cut by 8 bases, the J end by 5 bases, with 15 bases between. The V gene's germline CDR1 is SNHLY and CDR2 FYNNEI. The CDR3 protein is CASSTRQYTGELFF. The CDR3 bases are TGTGCCAGCTCAACTAGGCAGTATACCGGGGAGCTGTTTTTT.

This rearrangement joins TRBV7-3 to TRBJ2-3, with D tentatively TRBD1 (6 bases). Per germline, CDR1 SGHTA and CDR2 FQGTGA. V lost 1 base to trimming and J lost 5 bases, with 19 bases between them. The CDR3 extends over 17 amino acids. CDR3 loop: CASSLMGEGSGVDTQYF. CDR3 DNA: TGTGCCAGCAGCTTAATGGGAGAGGGGTCAGGGGTAGATACGCAGTATTTT.

The rearrangement joins TRBV6-5 to TRBJ2-3, with D maybe TRBD1 (5 bases). The germline gives CDR1 MNHEY, CDR2 SVGAGI. Trimming left V 6 bases short and J 8 bases short, with 12 bases between. The CDR3 runs to 12 residues. CDR3 nucleotide sequence: TGTGCCAGCAGAGCAGGGTGGGGTACGCAGTATTTT. Translating gives CASRAGWGTQYF.

The chain recombines TRBV5-1 with TRBJ1-2; D unclear. CDR3 length: 12 residues. Trimming pared 1 base from V and 8 bases from J, leaving 9 bases between. The V gene's germline CDR1 is SGHRS and CDR2 YFSETQ. The DNA for the CDR3 is TGCGCCAGCAGCTTGAGCTGGGAGGGCTACACCTTC. Its protein product is CASSLSWEGYTF.